A single sample is the source of the 5 T cell receptor beta chains below, sequenced in a study of T cells after yellow fever vaccination. TCRdb used MiXCR to reprocess the 5' RACE reads, holding one entry per CDR3 protein. The table includes some 560,000 distinct CDR3 sequences, about 15% detected once. The input for sequencing was PBMCs, taken 4 to 6 days after the first yellow fever vaccination. These receptor sequences come from a man aged 18 to 29 who received the YFV17D yellow fever vaccine.

The chain has TRBV20-1 and TRBJ1-6; no reliable D call. Trimming removed 2 bases from V and 5 bases from J, with 19 bases in between. The CDR3 loop spans 17 amino acids. Germline V CDR1 and CDR2: DFQATT, SNEGSKA (reference sequence). The CDR3 DNA sequence: TGCAGTGCTAGATTAGCGGGAGCTTTATACGATAATTCACCCCTCCACTTT. This gives the protein CSARLAGALYDNSPLHF.

This clonotype was seen a handful of times. The chain recombines TRBV7-2 with TRBJ1-3; D uncertain. Germline CDR1 and CDR2: SGHTA and FQGNSA. The V gene lost 3 bases and the J gene lost 8 bases, with 8 bases spanning the gap. The CDR3 sequence is 12 residues long. For the CDR3, the DNA is TGTGCCAGCAGCTTGCGAAGTCACACCATATATTTT. This codes for CASSLRSHTIYF.

In its sample, this clonotype was seen a few times. The chain uses TRBV7-3 and TRBJ2-3, with 7 positions matching TRBD2. The trim removed 5 bases at V and 4 bases at J, leaving 9 bases unmatched. Looked up from germline, CDR1 is SGHTA and CDR2 is FQGTGA. The CDR3 runs to 15 residues. The CDR3 DNA sequence: TGTGCCAGCAGCCCCTCGCGGGGGTCCCCAGATACGCAGTATTTT. It is translated as CASSPSRGSPDTQYF.

The V gene is TRBV3-1, the J gene TRBJ1-1; 7 positions match TRBD1. The CDR3 totals 17 residues. J lost 3 bases, V lost 0 bases, and 10 bases had no gene match. The germline V gene has CDR1 LGHDT and CDR2 YNNKEL (reference sequence). The chain's CDR3 is CASSQDRHRTGDTEAFF. DNA for the CDR3: TGTGCCAGCAGCCAAGATCGCCACCGGACAGGCGACACTGAAGCTTTCTTT.

This clonotype was seen a handful of times. V gene TRBV7-9 combines with J gene TRBJ2-2; 9 nucleotides line up with TRBD1. Germline values: CDR1 SEHNR, CDR2 FQNEAQ (reference sequence). V gave up 5 bases and J gave up 9 bases; unmatched junction bases: 13. This CDR3 region has 16 residues. CDR3: CASSPTGTGSLRELFF. The CDR3, as DNA: TGTGCCAGCAGCCCTACCGGGACAGGGAGTCTCCGGGAGCTGTTTTTT.